A selection of T cell receptor beta chains follows, all from one sample in a study of PD-1 blockade in classical Hodgkin lymphoma. The assay was immunoSEQ multiplex PCR, and TCRdb's table has in-frame clones only and misses some. The top ten clones hold 1.5% to 2% of a sample with about 12,000 clones, 79% of them seen once. The specimen comprised CD4+ T cells from blood, sampled at baseline. The origin of the receptors is a human donor with classical Hodgkin lymphoma. Each CDR3 is given with its conserved first and last residue. A D gene is named only where the DNA matches it firmly. Rows give clone size only sometimes, using once, few, many, or a class for an expanded clone.

>18|TRBD2|-|TRBJ2-1|TRBV10-3
TGTGCCATCAGTGAGCCCCACCTACTAGCGGGGATCTTCAATGAGCAGTTCTTC
CAISEPHLLAGIFNEQFF
>14|-|-|TRBJ2-7|TRBV11-2
TGTGCCAGCAGCGCCGCTAAATTTTCCTACGAGCAGTACTTC
CASSAAKFSYEQYF
>12|-|-|TRBJ2-5|TRBV14
TGTGCCAGCAGCCAAGTAGGAGAGACCCAGTACTTC
CASSQVGETQYF
>13|-|-|TRBJ1-2|TRBV7-2
TGTGCCAGCAGCTTATGGAGCAACTATGGCTACACCTTC
CASSLWSNYGYTF
>13|-|few|TRBJ1-2|TRBV12-5
TGTGCTAGTGGTTTGGACAGGGCCTATGGCTACACCTTC
CASGLDRAYGYTF
>14|-|-|TRBJ2-5|TRBV7-2
TGTGCCAGCAGCATACTCAGGGTTGGAGAGACCCAGTACTTC
CASSILRVGETQYF
>13|TRBD2|-|TRBJ2-5|TRBV10-3
TGTGCCAGTAGCGGGGGGACTAAAGAGACCCAGTACTTC
CASSGGTKETQYF
>14|TRBD1|-|TRBJ2-7|TRBV6-6
TGTGCCAGCAGCGACCGGGGACAGACCTACGAGCAGTACTTC
CASSDRGQTYEQYF
>17|-|-|TRBJ2-2|TRBV19
TGTGCCAGTATCCCATCCGATTACAGGGCGGACACCGGGGAGCTGTTTTTT
CASIPSDYRADTGELFF
>17|TRBD2|-|TRBJ2-7|TRBV5-6
TGTGCCAGCAGCTTGATACAGTGGGGAGAAGCGGGGTCCTGGGCGTACTTC
CASSLIQWGEAGSWAYF
>14|TRBD1|-|TRBJ2-7|TRBV5-6
TGTGCCAGCAGCCGATCGGGACAGTTCTACGAGCAGTACTTC
CASSRSGQFYEQYF
>14|-|-|TRBJ2-3|TRBV11-3
TGTGCCAGCAGCTTAGGGCCAGTGACAGATACGCAGTATTTT
CASSLGPVTDTQYF
>17|-|-|TRBJ2-7|TRBV11-2
TGTGCCAGCAGCTTAGGAGGAGACTGGGGCAGGAGGTACGAGCAGTACTTC
CASSLGGDWGRRYEQYF
>13|-|-|TRBJ2-7|TRBV5-5
TGTGCCAGCAGCTTTCTAGGCTCCTACGAGCAGTACTTC
CASSFLGSYEQYF
>21|TRBD1|-|TRBJ1-5|TRBV4-2
TGTGCCAGCAGCCAATTCCTCCTCCCCGGGACAGGGCCCTATAGCAATCAGCCCCAGCATTTT
CASSQFLLPGTGPYSNQPQHF
>13|-|-|TRBJ1-2|TRBV5-1
TGCGCCAGCAGCTTGGTCTTGGGGGATGGCTACACCTTC
CASSLVLGDGYTF
>16|-|-|TRBJ1-2|TRBV10-2
TGCGCCAGCAGTGAGTCGAGGGCAGGTGTTAACTATGGCTACACCTTC
CASSESRAGVNYGYTF